The sequence of this T cell receptor beta chain was determined in a study of CD8 T cell repertoires and HIV-1 epitope variants. Whole-study findings and limits: About 10 antigen-specific TCR beta clonotypes were found; 5 to 7 seemed cross-reactive to variants.

Only in-frame clones appear in the TCRdb table, and some are missing; sequencing was by immunoSEQ multiplex PCR. Of over 4,000 clones listed, more than 65% were seen once; the top ten hold 44%. A note on this clone: The antigen is undetermined.

The source material was cultured CD8+ T cells derived from PBMCs. This receptor was obtained from a male donor with HIV.

The CDR3 bases are TGTGCCAGCAGCTCCAAGGACAGGGTTTCCCACGAGCAGTACTTC. This codes for CASSSKDRVSHEQYF. V and J are TRBV11-2 and TRBJ2-7, with TRBD1 matching 8 bases. Germline CDR1 reads SGHAT; CDR2 reads FQNNGV. The CDR3 has 15 amino acids. J gave up 5 bases and V 4 bases, and 10 bases lay outside the gene matches.